These T cell receptor beta chains were read from a single sample in a study of T cells after yellow fever vaccination. MiXCR, applied by TCRdb to the 5' RACE reads, yields one record per CDR3 protein. The sample records about 330,000 distinct CDR3 sequences, 4.1% being singletons. Sequenced here: PBMCs, sampled 5 days after the yellow fever booster vaccination. These receptor sequences come from a man between 18 and 29 years old who received the YFV17D yellow fever vaccine. Both conserved end residues are part of each CDR3. The order of the fields is V gene, D gene, clone size, J gene, CDR3 DNA, CDR3 protein. A D gene is named only where the DNA matches it firmly. A clone size is listed for some rows: how often the clone was seen (once, few, many), or a class if it is expanded.

v_call: TRBV6-2/TRBV6-3; d_call: .; clone_size: .; j_call: TRBJ2-3; cdr3_nt: TGTGCCAGCAGTTACCCCGACAGTTGCACAGATACGCAGTATTTT; cdr3_aa: CASSYPDSCTDTQYF
v_call: TRBV20-1; d_call: .; clone_size: few; j_call: TRBJ1-3; cdr3_nt: TGCAGTGCTAGAGAGGGCAGGTCGAGCTCTGGAAACACCATATATTTT; cdr3_aa: CSAREGRSSSGNTIYF
v_call: TRBV5-5; d_call: .; clone_size: few; j_call: TRBJ1-6; cdr3_nt: TGTGCCAGCAGCTTCGGCGGGGCGTTGAGATTCGGTTCACCCCTCCACTTT; cdr3_aa: CASSFGGALRFGSPLHF
v_call: TRBV7-7; d_call: TRBD2; clone_size: .; j_call: TRBJ2-1; cdr3_nt: TGTGCCAGCAGCTTAAGGGCGGGGGGGGCCGATGAGCAGTTCTTC; cdr3_aa: CASSLRAGGADEQFF
v_call: TRBV6-5; d_call: .; clone_size: .; j_call: TRBJ2-7; cdr3_nt: TGTGCCAGCAGTTACTCGTTTGGCGGTGGGCAAGAGCAGTACTTC; cdr3_aa: CASSYSFGGGQEQYF
v_call: TRBV5-1; d_call: .; clone_size: many; j_call: TRBJ1-1; cdr3_nt: TGCGCCAGCAGCTTGCAGGGCGCTGAAGCTTTCTTT; cdr3_aa: CASSLQGAEAFF
v_call: TRBV5-6; d_call: .; clone_size: few; j_call: TRBJ2-7; cdr3_nt: TGTGCCAGCAGCTCCGGAGCTGGAATCTCCTACGAGCAGTACTTC; cdr3_aa: CASSSGAGISYEQYF
v_call: TRBV5-5; d_call: TRBD1; clone_size: many; j_call: TRBJ2-7; cdr3_nt: TGTGCCAGCAGCAGGACCACAGGGGGCGAGCAGTACTTC; cdr3_aa: CASSRTTGGEQYF
v_call: TRBV12-3/TRBV12-4; d_call: .; clone_size: many; j_call: TRBJ2-1; cdr3_nt: TGTGCCAGCAACGCCGCGGATAATGAGCAGTTCTTC; cdr3_aa: CASNAADNEQFF
v_call: TRBV7-2; d_call: TRBD2; clone_size: few; j_call: TRBJ2-3; cdr3_nt: TGTGCCAGCACCCTAGCGGGGGGGCTAGATACGCAGTATTTT; cdr3_aa: CASTLAGGLDTQYF
v_call: TRBV5-4; d_call: TRBD2; clone_size: .; j_call: TRBJ2-7; cdr3_nt: TGTGCCAGCAGCTTGACCGGACTAGCGGCCGAGCAGTACTTC; cdr3_aa: CASSLTGLAAEQYF
v_call: TRBV4-3; d_call: .; clone_size: many; j_call: TRBJ2-3; cdr3_nt: TGCGCCAGCAGCCAAGAAACCTGGGCAGATACGCAGTATTTT; cdr3_aa: CASSQETWADTQYF
v_call: TRBV5-4; d_call: .; clone_size: .; j_call: TRBJ2-2; cdr3_nt: TGTGCCAGCAGCTTCGGGGGGCCTGGGGCCGGGGAGCTGTTTTTT; cdr3_aa: CASSFGGPGAGELFF
v_call: TRBV12-3/TRBV12-4; d_call: TRBD1; clone_size: few; j_call: TRBJ2-5; cdr3_nt: TGTGCCAGCAGTTTAGCAACAGGGGGCGGCGAGACCCAGTACTTC; cdr3_aa: CASSLATGGGETQYF
v_call: TRBV4-2; d_call: .; clone_size: few; j_call: TRBJ1-6; cdr3_nt: TGTGCCAGCAGCCAAGAGGCTCAGCTTAATTCACCCCTCCACTTT; cdr3_aa: CASSQEAQLNSPLHF
v_call: TRBV20-1; d_call: .; clone_size: few; j_call: TRBJ1-5; cdr3_nt: TGCAGTGTTGTACAGGGAAGTCAGCCCCAGCATTTT; cdr3_aa: CSVVQGSQPQHF
v_call: TRBV15; d_call: TRBD2; clone_size: many; j_call: TRBJ2-1; cdr3_nt: TGTGCCACCAGCAGAGTTATCGGGGGGGCCTACAATGAGCAGTTCTTC; cdr3_aa: CATSRVIGGAYNEQFF
v_call: TRBV12-3/TRBV12-4; d_call: TRBD2; clone_size: few; j_call: TRBJ2-1; cdr3_nt: TGTGCCAGCAGCGGGGGGGGCCCGGGGGACGAGCAGTTCTTC; cdr3_aa: CASSGGGPGDEQFF
v_call: TRBV6-5; d_call: .; clone_size: many; j_call: TRBJ1-5; cdr3_nt: TGTGCCAGCAGCCGAGCGGTGGGCAATCAGCCCCAGCATTTT; cdr3_aa: CASSRAVGNQPQHF
v_call: TRBV29-1; d_call: .; clone_size: few; j_call: TRBJ1-5; cdr3_nt: TGCAGCGTTCCCGGGGAGCCCCAGCATTTT; cdr3_aa: CSVPGEPQHF
v_call: TRBV28; d_call: .; clone_size: .; j_call: TRBJ1-3; cdr3_nt: TGTGCCAGCAGTTTCGTCGGGCCTGGAAACACCATATATTTT; cdr3_aa: CASSFVGPGNTIYF
v_call: TRBV29-1; d_call: TRBD1; clone_size: few; j_call: TRBJ2-1; cdr3_nt: TGCAGCGTGGGCGGGACAGGGGAACGGAATGAGCAGTTCTTC; cdr3_aa: CSVGGTGERNEQFF
v_call: TRBV4-1; d_call: .; clone_size: .; j_call: TRBJ2-1; cdr3_nt: TGCGCCAGCAGCCCGCCGGGCACGGGGAATGAGCAGTTCTTC; cdr3_aa: CASSPPGTGNEQFF
v_call: TRBV4-2; d_call: .; clone_size: many; j_call: TRBJ2-1; cdr3_nt: TGTGCCAGCAGCCAGCGGACGGCAGCTAGCTCCTACAATGAGCAGTTCTTC; cdr3_aa: CASSQRTAASSYNEQFF
v_call: TRBV7-9; d_call: .; clone_size: .; j_call: TRBJ1-2; cdr3_nt: TGTGCCAGCAGCCCCAGTTCCCAGGGAATTTATGGCTACACCTTC; cdr3_aa: CASSPSSQGIYGYTF
v_call: TRBV20-1; d_call: TRBD1; clone_size: many; j_call: TRBJ2-3; cdr3_nt: TGCAGTGCTAGGCGGGACAGGGGCTTTATGACAGATACGCAGTATTTT; cdr3_aa: CSARRDRGFMTDTQYF
v_call: TRBV4-3; d_call: .; clone_size: .; j_call: TRBJ1-1; cdr3_nt: TGCGCCAGCAGCCAAGTGGCAGGGCAGGGGCCTGAAGCTTTCTTT; cdr3_aa: CASSQVAGQGPEAFF
v_call: TRBV12-3/TRBV12-4; d_call: .; clone_size: .; j_call: TRBJ2-4; cdr3_nt: TGTGCCAGCAGTTTGTTACGGGGATTGGCCAAAAACATTCAGTACTTC; cdr3_aa: CASSLLRGLAKNIQYF
v_call: TRBV20-1; d_call: .; clone_size: .; j_call: TRBJ2-3; cdr3_nt: TGCAGTGCTAGAAGGGCGAGGGGAGGGGGAGATACGCAGTATTTT; cdr3_aa: CSARRARGGGDTQYF
v_call: TRBV7-9; d_call: .; clone_size: few; j_call: TRBJ1-6; cdr3_nt: TGTGCCAGCAGCGAGCCAAGCGGGGGCCTCAGGAATTCACCCCTCCACTTT; cdr3_aa: CASSEPSGGLRNSPLHF
v_call: TRBV7-9; d_call: .; clone_size: many; j_call: TRBJ1-2; cdr3_nt: TGTGCCAGCAGCTTCAACAGGGATGGCTACACCTTC; cdr3_aa: CASSFNRDGYTF
v_call: TRBV7-9; d_call: .; clone_size: .; j_call: TRBJ1-2; cdr3_nt: TGTGCCAGCAGTAACAACCGGGGGGACGTCTATGGCTACACCTTC; cdr3_aa: CASSNNRGDVYGYTF
v_call: TRBV5-1; d_call: .; clone_size: many; j_call: TRBJ2-1; cdr3_nt: TGCGCCAGCAGCGCCGGGGTGGAGGACTACAATGAGCAGTTCTTC; cdr3_aa: CASSAGVEDYNEQFF
v_call: TRBV6-1; d_call: TRBD2; clone_size: .; j_call: TRBJ2-7; cdr3_nt: TGTGCCAGCTACCGGACTAGCGGCATCTCGTGGGAGGGTCCCGAGCAGTACTTC; cdr3_aa: CASYRTSGISWEGPEQYF
v_call: TRBV10-3; d_call: .; clone_size: many; j_call: TRBJ2-4; cdr3_nt: TGTGCCATCAGTGAGTCTCACAGCAACATTCAGTACTTC; cdr3_aa: CAISESHSNIQYF
v_call: TRBV12-3/TRBV12-4; d_call: .; clone_size: .; j_call: TRBJ1-6; cdr3_nt: TGTGCCAGCAGCGACCTCCTCCGACAGGCAAATCATTCGCCCCTCCACTTT; cdr3_aa: CASSDLLRQANHSPLHF
v_call: TRBV5-4; d_call: TRBD2; clone_size: many; j_call: TRBJ2-1; cdr3_nt: TGTGCCAGCAGTAAGCCCCAGCGGGGGGGCCCAGTCTCCGAGCAGTTCTTC; cdr3_aa: CASSKPQRGGPVSEQFF
v_call: TRBV7-2; d_call: TRBD1; clone_size: few; j_call: TRBJ1-5; cdr3_nt: TGTGCCAGCAGCTTAGACAGGGGTGGAGGACAGCCCCAGCATTTT; cdr3_aa: CASSLDRGGGQPQHF
v_call: TRBV29-1; d_call: TRBD2; clone_size: many; j_call: TRBJ2-3; cdr3_nt: TGCAGCGTTGATCGGACTAGCGGGGACACGCAGTATTTT; cdr3_aa: CSVDRTSGDTQYF
v_call: TRBV12-3/TRBV12-4; d_call: .; clone_size: many; j_call: TRBJ1-2; cdr3_nt: TGTGCCAGCAGTTTAGGGGGGACATACTATGGCTACACCTTC; cdr3_aa: CASSLGGTYYGYTF
v_call: TRBV29-1; d_call: .; clone_size: many; j_call: TRBJ2-2; cdr3_nt: TGCAGCGTTGTCGGACGTCCCCCGAACACCGGGGAGCTGTTTTTT; cdr3_aa: CSVVGRPPNTGELFF
v_call: TRBV7-2; d_call: .; clone_size: many; j_call: TRBJ2-1; cdr3_nt: TGTGCCAGCAGCCCACCGACTAGATCCTACAATGAGCAGTTCTTC; cdr3_aa: CASSPPTRSYNEQFF
v_call: TRBV29-1; d_call: .; clone_size: few; j_call: TRBJ1-4; cdr3_nt: TGCAGCGTCTTGGGCCGGGGAGTAGATGAAAAACTGTTTTTT; cdr3_aa: CSVLGRGVDEKLFF
v_call: TRBV6-6; d_call: .; clone_size: many; j_call: TRBJ2-3; cdr3_nt: TGTGCCAGCTCAGGGGGCACAGATACGCAGTATTTT; cdr3_aa: CASSGGTDTQYF
v_call: TRBV29-1; d_call: .; clone_size: many; j_call: TRBJ2-6; cdr3_nt: TGCAGCGGCCTTGAGGGCGACGGGGCCAACGTCCTGACTTTC; cdr3_aa: CSGLEGDGANVLTF
v_call: TRBV4-3; d_call: .; clone_size: many; j_call: TRBJ1-1; cdr3_nt: TGCGCCAGCAGCCAAGATGGGGGGGCGGGGGCAGCTTTCTTT; cdr3_aa: CASSQDGGAGAAFF
v_call: TRBV5-1; d_call: .; clone_size: few; j_call: TRBJ2-1; cdr3_nt: TGCGCCAGCAAGACCAGGGGAGACGCCTACAATGAGCAGTTCTTC; cdr3_aa: CASKTRGDAYNEQFF
v_call: TRBV6-5; d_call: .; clone_size: .; j_call: TRBJ2-1; cdr3_nt: TGTGCCAGCAGTTACACTTTTAAGACCGGGTTTCAGACAGAGCAGTTCTTC; cdr3_aa: CASSYTFKTGFQTEQFF
v_call: TRBV30; d_call: .; clone_size: few; j_call: TRBJ2-5; cdr3_nt: TGTGCCTGGAGTGTAACGGTTCCGGAGACCCAGTACTTC; cdr3_aa: CAWSVTVPETQYF
v_call: TRBV6-5; d_call: .; clone_size: .; j_call: TRBJ1-5; cdr3_nt: TGTGCCAGCACCCCAGGGTACAATCAGCCCCAGCATTTT; cdr3_aa: CASTPGYNQPQHF
v_call: TRBV7-2; d_call: TRBD1; clone_size: many; j_call: TRBJ2-3; cdr3_nt: TGTGCCAGCGCAATGGGAAGGGGGCGGTACTATACGCAGTATTTT; cdr3_aa: CASAMGRGRYYTQYF